This TCR beta chain was sequenced in a study of blood T cell repertoires in COVID-19 (dated by TCRdb to the early 2020s). Concerning the study at large: The collaborator samples originated in the United States, Italy and Spain and spanned the acute and convalescent phases of COVID-19. The repertoires were released in a freely available public database meant as a resource for research on the immune response to SARS-CoV-2. The samples were drawn from the first 160 participants of the ongoing ImmuneRACE study and from 1,200 or so subjects provided by 6 global collaborators. The material from the prospective study consisted of cDNA or gDNA derived from T cells, B-cell-depleted T cells, or PBMCs. Sample metadata almost always included a de-identified subject ID, COVID-19 status, age in years and sex. Where available, HLA class I and class II types were obtained from metadata supplied by the sample provider rather than from assay-based typing. Subjects who had been exposed to COVID-19, were actively infected with it, or had recovered from it provided the deeply sampled blood TCRbeta repertoires that made up the dataset. What the research found in general, with its limitations: How much clinical and demographic metadata was included differed by source and by participant, and the metadata was provided uncurated.

The immunoSEQ Assay, a bias-controlled multiplex PCR, was used to amplify TCRbeta CDR3 regions from genomic DNA. The source study handled its data this way. Within the assay, amplification of reference gene primers was used to estimate how many nucleated cells each sample contained. Sequence reads were collapsed and filtered to measure the absolute abundance of every unique TCRbeta CDR3 rearrangement. For each sample, productive Simpson clonality was calculated by taking the square root of Simpson's diversity index across productive rearrangements. The table comes from immuneACCESS by way of TCRdb, which keeps in-frame sequences with V and J called. Part of the clones is missing from these tables; in studies checked, under half for an unresolved V gene and the rest for unknown reasons. V, J and clone size derive from that table, while D and trimming were established from the DNA sequence. The sample table holds tens of thousands of clones, of which under 95% were seen once. The ten largest account for 5.8% of the sample.

In the case of this clone: Its antigen has not been determined. No qualities accompany the bases; no much larger clone lies one base away.

As encoded in the germline V gene, CDR1 is MNHEY while CDR2 is SVGAGI. The CDR3, cysteine through phenylalanine, is 15 amino acids long. Just the 45-base CDR3 DNA is kept, in frame starting at base 1. At the junction V is shortened by 5 bases and J by 7 bases, with 21 bases in between. Whole blood was collected in K2EDTA tubes by collaborating institutions according to the institutions' own protocols. For TCRbeta analysis, collaborator samples were shipped as frozen whole blood, as isolated PBMCs, or as DNA extracted from either sample type. The sequence joins TRBV6-5 to TRBJ2-7; the best D guess is TRBD2, with 5 bases matching. The sequencing input was peripheral blood. This receptor was taken from a human donor in a cohort sampled during active COVID-19. The CDR3 loop reads CASSRRGGPNREQYF. The nucleotide sequence reads TGTGCCAGCAGTCGCCGGGGTGGACCAAACCGGGAGCAGTACTTC.